This T cell receptor beta chain was profiled in a study of blood T cell repertoires in COVID-19 (TCRdb year 2020). Some background on the complete study: Samples from collaborators originated in the United States, Italy and Spain and spanned both the acute and convalescent phases of COVID-19. A freely available public database, intended as a resource for researchers studying the immune response to SARS-CoV-2, is where the repertoires were released. A de-identified subject ID, COVID-19 status, age in years and sex were almost always included in the sample metadata. The material from the prospective study consisted of cDNA or gDNA derived from T cells, B-cell-depleted T cells, or PBMCs. Subjects who had been exposed to COVID-19, were actively infected with it, or had recovered from it provided the deeply sampled blood TCRbeta repertoires that made up the dataset. Where available, HLA class I and class II types were obtained from metadata supplied by the sample provider rather than from assay-based typing. Samples were obtained from the ongoing ImmuneRACE study (first 160 participants) and from 950 to 1,500 subjects provided by 6 global collaborators. On the study overall, not on this receptor specifically: The amount of clinical and demographic metadata varied by source and participant and was provided uncurated.

In Seattle, one collaborating source enrolled patients while the infection was active and tracked those patients longitudinally over the course of disease. Each collaborating institution followed its own protocols to collect whole blood in K2EDTA tubes. For TCRbeta analysis, collaborators shipped samples in one of three forms: frozen whole blood, isolated PBMCs, or DNA extracted from either of those sample types. A remark on this clone: Its antigen is still unknown. Within one base of it there is no much larger clone, and no base qualities were kept.

TCRbeta CDR3 regions were amplified from genomic DNA using the immunoSEQ Assay, a bias-controlled multiplex PCR. Concerning the study's data processing: The number of nucleated cells in each sample was estimated by amplification of reference gene primers within the assay. To quantify the absolute abundance of each unique TCRbeta CDR3 rearrangement, sequence reads were collapsed and filtered. For each sample, productive Simpson clonality was calculated by taking the square root of Simpson's diversity index across productive rearrangements. Sourced from immuneACCESS, this table was stored by TCRdb with only in-frame sequences that have V and J called. A share of the clones is absent; for the studies checked, an unresolved V gene accounts for under half, and the remainder has no known explanation. V, J and clone size reflect that table, while D and trimming were determined from the DNA. This sample has nearly 350,000 clones in its table, and about 90% of those were observed once. The top ten hold more than 5.5% of the sample.

Deletion took 2 bases off V and 2 bases off J, with a span of 7 bases between the germline ends. The CDR3 spans 14 residues, from the cysteine through the phenylalanine. The CDR3 DNA has 42 bases and is translated from base 1. CDR1 and CDR2 are read off the germline V gene as SGHTA and FQGNSA. The TCR sequence derives from a woman aged 70-85 years with COVID-19, enrolled during active disease. Recombination connected TRBV7-2 to TRBJ1-3; the D region possibly corresponds to TRBD1 (6 bases align). Sequenced material: peripheral blood. The CDR3 protein is CASSLPGAGNTIYF. The sequenced DNA is TGTGCCAGCAGCTTACCAGGGGCTGGAAACACCATATATTTT.